The clone carrying this T cell receptor (beta chain) was counted many times. Sequencing was at deep level. Unsorted PBMC contributed roughly 300 ng DNA, tens of thousands of T cell genomes, to each replicate PCR. Researchers sequenced unsorted PBMC DNA using ten immunoSEQ deep assay plates. Generated by immunoSEQ multiplex PCR, the TCRdb table keeps only in-frame clones and is missing some. The table shows about 500,000 clones, with approximately 77% occurring only once. The donors were adults (healthy and HIV-negative) with no recent acute infections or vaccinations. This sample is drawn from a study of shared clonotypes between healthy human individuals. Trimming cost V 2 bases and J 0 bases, with 11 bases left between them. CDR1 MNHNS and CDR2 SASEGT come from the germline V gene. This CDR3 is built from 16 residues.

The chain has TRBV6-1 and TRBJ2-1; no firm D call. The source is a woman aged 40 to 55 in good health. Some clones in this sample may be carry-over from other donors' samples. Sequencing used PBMCs. CDR3 amino acids: CASSERAGASYNEQFF. CDR3 nucleotide sequence: TGTGCCAGCAGTGAACGGGCAGGTGCCTCCTACAATGAGCAGTTCTTC.